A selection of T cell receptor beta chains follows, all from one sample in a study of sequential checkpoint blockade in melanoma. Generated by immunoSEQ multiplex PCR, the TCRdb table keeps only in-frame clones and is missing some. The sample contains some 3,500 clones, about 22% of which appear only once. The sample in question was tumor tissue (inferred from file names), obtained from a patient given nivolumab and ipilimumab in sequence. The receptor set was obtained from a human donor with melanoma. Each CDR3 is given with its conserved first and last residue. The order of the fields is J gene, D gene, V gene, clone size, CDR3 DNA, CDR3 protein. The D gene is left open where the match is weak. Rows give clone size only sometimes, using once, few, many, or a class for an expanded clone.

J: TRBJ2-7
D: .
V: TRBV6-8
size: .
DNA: TGTGCCAGCAGCCCCACCGAATTAGTCCGTACGTTTCAGTACTTC
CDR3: CASSPTELVRTFQYF

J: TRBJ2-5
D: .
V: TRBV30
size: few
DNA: TGTGCCTGGAGTTCCGGGGATATTCGGGAGACCCAGTACTTC
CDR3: CAWSSGDIRETQYF

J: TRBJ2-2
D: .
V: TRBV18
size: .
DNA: TGTGCCAGCTCGCCAAACTCGAACACCGGGGAGCTGTTTTTT
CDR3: CASSPNSNTGELFF

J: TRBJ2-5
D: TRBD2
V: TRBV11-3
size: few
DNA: TGTGCCAGCAGCCCCGGGGGACTAGCGGGGCACCAAGAGACCCAGTACTTC
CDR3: CASSPGGLAGHQETQYF

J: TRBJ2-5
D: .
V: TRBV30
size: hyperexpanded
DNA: TGTGCCTGGAGTGTAAGCCGGGGACCCCAAGAGACCCAGTACTTC
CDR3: CAWSVSRGPQETQYF

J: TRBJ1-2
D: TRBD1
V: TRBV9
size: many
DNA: TGTGCCAGCACTGAGACAGGGGACGAGGGTAACTATGGCTACACCTTC
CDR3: CASTETGDEGNYGYTF

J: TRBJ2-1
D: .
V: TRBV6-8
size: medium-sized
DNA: TGTGCCAGCAGTGATAGTCAGGGTCCCTACAATGAGCAGTTCTTC
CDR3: CASSDSQGPYNEQFF

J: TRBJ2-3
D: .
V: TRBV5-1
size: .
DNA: TGCGCCAGCAGCTCGGGACTTCCCACAGATACGCAGTATTTT
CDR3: CASSSGLPTDTQYF

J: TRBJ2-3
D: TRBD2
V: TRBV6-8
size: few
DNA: TGTGCCAGCAGCGTCCCGGGACTAGTGACTAGCACAGATACGCAGTATTTT
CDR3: CASSVPGLVTSTDTQYF

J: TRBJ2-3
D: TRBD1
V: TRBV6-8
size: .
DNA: TGTGCCATCAGTCCTAAGGGACAGTCATCAGATACGCAGTATTTT
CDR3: CAISPKGQSSDTQYF

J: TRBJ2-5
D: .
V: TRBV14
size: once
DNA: TGTGCCAGCAGCCAAGAGGGGACCCAAGAGACCCAGTACTTC
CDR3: CASSQEGTQETQYF

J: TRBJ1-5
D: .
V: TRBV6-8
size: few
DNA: TGTGCCAGCAGTCTAAGACCATCACCCCAGCATTTT
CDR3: CASSLRPSPQHF

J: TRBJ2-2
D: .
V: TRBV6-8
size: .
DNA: TGTGCCAGCAGTGACAGTACCGGGGAGCTGTTTTTT
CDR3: CASSDSTGELFF

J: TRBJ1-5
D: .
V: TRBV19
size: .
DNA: TGTGCCAGTAGCCCCGGTGAAGGCCGCAATCAGCCCCAGCATTTT
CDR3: CASSPGEGRNQPQHF

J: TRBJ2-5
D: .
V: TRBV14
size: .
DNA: TGTGCCAGCACCCGGGAGTCTGCCCCCGAGACCCAGTACTTC
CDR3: CASTRESAPETQYF

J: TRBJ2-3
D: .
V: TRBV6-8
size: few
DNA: TGTGCCAGCAGTTACAGAGGGTTTGGGGATACGCAGTATTTT
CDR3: CASSYRGFGDTQYF

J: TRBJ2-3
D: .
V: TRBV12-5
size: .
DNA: TGTGCCACCAGCGCGAAGCCTTACGGAATTACAGATACGCAGTATTTT
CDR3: CATSAKPYGITDTQYF

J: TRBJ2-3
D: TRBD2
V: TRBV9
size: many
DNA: TGTGCCAGCAGTGAAGAGTCCCCACCGGGAGGGACTAGCACAGATACGCAGTATTTT
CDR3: CASSEESPPGGTSTDTQYF

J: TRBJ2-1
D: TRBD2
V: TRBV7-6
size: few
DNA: TGTGCCAGCAGCTTGGCCGCGGCTAGCGGGGGGGACAATGAGCAGTTCTTC
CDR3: CASSLAAASGGDNEQFF

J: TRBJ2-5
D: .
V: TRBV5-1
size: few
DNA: TGCGCCAGCAGCTTGCGGGGCATTCAAGAGACCCAGTACTTC
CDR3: CASSLRGIQETQYF

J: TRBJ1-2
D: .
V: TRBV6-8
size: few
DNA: TGTGCCAGCAGTACGGAACAGAGCTATGGCTACACCTTC
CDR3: CASSTEQSYGYTF

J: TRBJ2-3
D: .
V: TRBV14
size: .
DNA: TGTGCCAGCAGCCCGACCCGGGACGTCTTAGATACGCAGTATTTT
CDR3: CASSPTRDVLDTQYF